A selection of T cell receptor beta chains follows, all from one sample in a study of shared clonotypes between healthy human individuals. Here immunoSEQ multiplex PCR was the method, and the copy in TCRdb shows in-frame clones only, minus some. The table has under 700,000 clones, 85% to 95% seen once. Source material: naive CD8+ T cells sorted from blood. The receptors were sampled from a woman aged 25 to 39 in good health. CDR3s include the opening cysteine and the closing phenylalanine or tryptophan. The D gene is left open where the match is weak. Rows may omit the clone size; those that give it use once, few, many or a size class.

j_call	clone_size	v_call	d_call	cdr3_aa	cdr3_nt
TRBJ2-3	NA	TRBV13	TRBD1	CASSFRDSDITDTQYF	TGTGCCAGCAGCTTCCGGGACAGCGATATCACAGATACGCAGTATTTT
TRBJ1-1	NA	TRBV27	NA	CASSLGSRTEAFF	TGTGCCAGCAGTTTAGGGAGTCGGACTGAAGCTTTCTTT
TRBJ2-7	NA	TRBV5-4	TRBD2	CASSLAMAGGPREQYF	TGTGCCAGCAGCTTGGCCATGGCGGGAGGGCCGCGGGAGCAGTACTTC
TRBJ1-2	few	TRBV2	NA	CASSEVGDYGYTF	TGTGCCAGCAGTGAAGTGGGGGACTATGGCTACACCTTC
TRBJ2-7	NA	TRBV6-5	NA	CASSLWTGGIWEQYF	TGTGCCAGCAGTCTCTGGACAGGAGGGATCTGGGAGCAGTACTTC
TRBJ2-2	NA	TRBV9	NA	CASSDSVIVPNTGELFF	TGTGCCAGCAGCGACTCCGTGATAGTGCCGAACACCGGGGAGCTGTTTTTT
TRBJ2-1	NA	TRBV29-1	TRBD1	CSGGTGPYNEQFF	TGCAGCGGTGGGACAGGACCTTACAATGAGCAGTTCTTC
TRBJ1-1	NA	TRBV19	TRBD1	CASSSRTGKVTEAFF	TGTGCCAGTAGTTCGCGGACAGGGAAGGTTACTGAAGCTTTCTTT
TRBJ1-2	NA	TRBV14	TRBD1	CASSLRSDRANYGYTF	TGTGCCAGCAGCCTGAGATCGGACAGGGCAAACTATGGCTACACCTTC
TRBJ2-7	NA	TRBV5-1	NA	CASSPSTGVDEQYF	TGCGCCAGCAGCCCAAGCACGGGGGTCGACGAGCAGTACTTC
TRBJ2-7	NA	TRBV14	NA	CASSQRNSAYEQYF	TGTGCCAGCAGCCAACGTAACTCAGCCTACGAGCAGTACTTC
TRBJ2-3	NA	TRBV6-1	TRBD1	CASSELIAYRGDTQYF	TGTGCCAGCAGTGAACTGATAGCCTACAGGGGGGATACGCAGTATTTT
TRBJ2-1	once	TRBV7-9	TRBD2	CASKKREGNEQFF	TGTGCCAGCAAGAAGCGGGAGGGGAATGAGCAGTTCTTC
TRBJ1-1	NA	TRBV27	NA	CASSLFSGGAGDTEAFF	TGTGCCAGCAGTTTATTTTCTGGGGGCGCAGGGGACACTGAAGCTTTCTTT
TRBJ2-7	NA	TRBV7-2	TRBD2	CASSLGGIAGPYEQYF	TGTGCCAGCAGCTTAGGGGGGATAGCGGGACCCTACGAGCAGTACTTC
TRBJ2-7	once	TRBV6-1	NA	CAKRASSYEQYF	TGTGCCAAGCGGGCCAGCTCCTACGAGCAGTACTTC
TRBJ1-5	NA	TRBV9	NA	CASSVDGNQPQHF	TGTGCCAGCAGCGTAGATGGCAATCAGCCCCAGCATTTT
TRBJ2-7	NA	TRBV5-4	NA	CASSSIYEQYF	TGTGCCAGCAGTTCCATTTACGAGCAGTACTTC
TRBJ2-3	NA	TRBV11-2	NA	CASSLAEISADTQYF	TGTGCCAGCAGCTTAGCCGAGATCAGCGCAGATACGCAGTATTTT
TRBJ2-7	once	TRBV27	NA	CASSLPGRGEQYF	TGTGCCAGCAGTTTACCGGGTAGAGGCGAGCAGTACTTC
TRBJ1-2	NA	TRBV9	TRBD1	CASSAQEQGKGYGYTF	TGTGCCAGCAGCGCGCAAGAACAGGGGAAGGGTTATGGCTACACCTTC
TRBJ1-1	NA	TRBV27	NA	CASSLTANTEAFF	TGTGCCAGCAGTTTAACAGCGAACACTGAAGCTTTCTTT